This T cell receptor (beta chain) was identified during a study of shared clonotypes between healthy human individuals. From germline, CDR1 is SGHRS and CDR2 YFSETQ. CDR3 length: 16 residues. V lost 0 bases and J 4 bases, leaving 16 bases between the germline ends. On this clone: Its antigen is not known.

Every contributor of samples was a Caucasian grown-up residing in Nashville, Tennessee. Profiling relied on immunoSEQ multiplex PCR, and the TCRdb table lists in-frame clones only, not all of them. The profile shows around 2.5 million clones, under 95% of them singletons. Findings and limits, study-wide: Depth of sequencing was expected to influence donor clonotype sharing.

J is TRBJ1-1 and V is TRBV5-1; D might be TRBD1 (6 bases). This TCR was recovered from a man aged 18-30 years in good health. Some clones in this sample may be carry-over from other donors' samples. Source material: naive CD4+ T cells from PBMCs. Subset in this sample: CD45RA+ positively selected. The DNA for the CDR3 is TGCGCCAGCAGCTTGGCCGCCGGAGGGGGGTTCACTGAAGCTTTCTTT. Translation: CASSLAAGGGFTEAFF.